The 9 T cell receptor beta chains listed next were all sequenced from one sample in a study of blood T cells in healthy people across ages (dated by TCRdb to the mid-2010s). The protocol used for the library was 5' RACE. A second PCR of about 6 to 12 cycles was run with a J-beta primer mix and a sample-barcoded 5' primer. TCRdb trimmed the raw reads at Q25, called clones with MiXCR and kept productive beta chains. All rows with the same CDR3 protein become a single entry with the most common DNA and genes. This sample gives some 1,800,000 distinct CDR3 sequences in total; about 39% of them show up just once. The top ten hold 20% to 25% of the sample. Sequencing used blood. These receptor sequences come from a human donor in good health.

The sample holds a few counts of this clonotype. This chain joins TRBV29-1 and TRBJ2-7; TRBD1 or TRBD2 may be the D gene (5 bases each). The germline V gene has CDR1 SQVTM and CDR2 ANQGSEA. The CDR3 is 13 residues long. Trimming left V 5 bases short and J 3 bases short, with 14 bases between. Here the CDR3 DNA reads TGCAGCGTTCGGGGCGGCAGCCTCTACGAGCAGTACTTC. Translating gives CSVRGGSLYEQYF.

The genes are TRBV11-1 and TRBJ1-4; TRBD1 agrees at 8 bases. V lost 4 bases and J lost 1; bases outside the gene matches: 14. The CDR3 is made up of 19 amino acids. Germline V gene data show CDR1 as SGHAT and CDR2 as FQDESV (reference sequence). The CDR3 is CASSSWDRYHGGTNEKLFF. In DNA form, the CDR3 reads TGTGCCAGCAGCTCCTGGGACAGGTACCACGGAGGAACTAATGAAAAACTGTTTTTT. The full variable domain, its missing parts supplied by reference TRBV11-1 and TRBJ1-4, is EAEVAQSPRYKITEKSQAVAFWCDPISGHATLYWYRQILGQGPELLVQFQDESVVDDSQLPKDRFSAERLKGVDSTLKIQPAELGDSAMYLCASSSWDRYHGGTNEKLFFGSGTQLSVL.

The chain employs TRBV19 and TRBJ2-6; D ambiguous. Germline V gene data show CDR1 as LNHDA and CDR2 as SQIVND (reference sequence). This CDR3 spans 15 amino acids. Trimming stripped 4 bases from V and 2 bases from J, with 9 bases between. As DNA, the CDR3 is TGTGCCAGTAGTAAAGGGCGGCCTGGGGCCAACGTCCTGACTTTC. Translated, it gives CASSKGRPGANVLTF. Full variable domain (remainder filled in from reference TRBV19 and TRBJ2-6): DGGITQSPKYLFRKEGQNVTLSCEQNLNHDAMYWYRQDPGQGLRLIYYSQIVNDFQKGDIAEGYSVSREKKESFPLTVTSAQKNPTAFYLCASSKGRPGANVLTFGAGSRLTVL.

This clonotype came up a few times. The CDR3 protein is CASSSPRDGRGSPLHF. DNA of the CDR3: TGTGCCAGCAGCTCGCCCAGGGACGGCCGGGGCTCACCCCTCCACTTT. The V and J genes are TRBV5-4 and TRBJ1-6, with D perhaps TRBD1 (5 bases). Trimming took 3 bases from V and 10 from J, leaving 20 bases between them. This CDR3 is 16 amino acids long. Germline CDR1 is SGHNT and CDR2 is YYREEE (reference sequence). The full variable domain, with the rest looked up from reference TRBV5-4 and TRBJ1-6, is ETGVTQSPTHLIKTRGQQVTLRCSSQSGHNTVSWYQQALGQGPQFIFQYYREEENGRGNFPPRFSGLQFPNYSSELNVNALELDDSALYLCASSSPRDGRGSPLHFGNGTRLTVT.

This clonotype was seen a handful of times. The chain has TRBV6-1 and TRBJ2-7; 8 positions agree with TRBD2. CDR3 size: 14 residues. V lost 1 base and J lost 2; bases outside the gene matches: 1. CDR1 is MNHNS and CDR2 is SASEGT in the germline V gene. The CDR3 sequence: CASSEVGRAYEQYF. CDR3 DNA sequence: TGTGCCAGCAGTGAAGTCGGGAGGGCCTACGAGCAGTACTTC.

Notes on this clonotype: At one end, the junction sequence differs from germline, possibly due to a read error. The chain is built from TRBV13 and TRBJ2-5, with D perhaps TRBD1 or TRBD2 (5 bases each). Germline CDR1 PRHDT, CDR2 FYEKMQ (reference sequence). The CDR3 contains 14 residues. The CDR3 is CASSMPGRPRMEDF. The DNA for the CDR3 is TGTGCCAGCAGCATGCCGGGACGACCTCGCATGGAGGACTTC.

This clonotype showed up just a few times. This rearrangement joins TRBV27 to TRBJ2-6, with TRBD1 matching over 9 bases. The germline V gene encodes CDR1 MNHEY and CDR2 SMNVEV (reference sequence). The CDR3 length is 20 residues. The trim removed 5 bases at V and 0 bases at J, leaving 14 bases unmatched. The CDR3 DNA reads as TGTGCCAGCAGTAGGACAGGGGCCCTATCGAGCGTCTCTGGGGCCAACGTCCTGACTTTC. Protein product: CASSRTGALSSVSGANVLTF.

As concerns this clonotype: One end of the junction fails to match germline, which may point to a read error. This chain uses TRBV7-2 with TRBJ2-1; no clear D. Looked up from germline, CDR1 is SGHTA and CDR2 is FQGNSA. The CDR3 loop spans 15 amino acids. The CDR3 nucleotides read TGTGCCGGCAGCTTAGATGTAGGCCCCTACAATGAGCAGTTCTTC. Translation: CAGSLDVGPYNEQFF.

This chain links TRBV29-1 with TRBJ1-2; D is unresolved. The germline V gene has CDR1 SQVTM and CDR2 ANQGSEA. The CDR3 covers 15 residues. V was pared by 3 bases and J by 0 bases, with 14 bases between. The CDR3 sequence: CSVEASTGANYGYTF. CDR3 bases: TGCAGCGTTGAGGCCTCCACTGGAGCTAACTATGGCTACACCTTC. The complete variable domain, with remaining parts taken from reference TRBV29-1 and TRBJ1-2, reads SAVISQKPSRDICQRGTSLTIQCQVDSQVTMMFWYRQQPGQSLTLIATANQGSEATYESGFVIDKFPISRPNLTFSTLTVSNMSPEDSSIYLCSVEASTGANYGYTFGSGTRLTVV.